These T cell receptor beta chains were read from a single sample in a study of blood T cell repertoires in COVID-19. The table came from immunoSEQ multiplex PCR; TCRdb's copy has only in-frame clones and leaves some out. This sample yields some 300,000 clones, of which roughly 91% are seen a single time; roughly 2.9% belongs to the top ten. The source material was PBMCs or T cells enriched from blood (not recorded which). Source of these receptors: a woman between 50 and 59 years old who had been exposed to COVID-19. Both conserved end residues are part of each CDR3. The D gene is left open where the match is weak. Size is stated for part of the rows, as once, few or many counts, or as a class when the clone is expanded.

d_call | j_call | clone_size | v_call | cdr3_nt | cdr3_aa
- | TRBJ1-5 | - | TRBV5-8 | TGTGCCAGCAGCTTGGCAGAATCTAGCAATCAGCCCCAGCATTTT | CASSLAESSNQPQHF
TRBD2 | TRBJ2-7 | - | TRBV7-2 | TGTGCCAGCAGCTTAAGCACAACGGGACTACTTAAGACCTACGAGCAGTACTTC | CASSLSTTGLLKTYEQYF
- | TRBJ1-4 | - | TRBV24-1 | TGTGCCACCAGCGCGGCGGGGTTAGGGGAAAAACTGTTTTTT | CATSAAGLGEKLFF
TRBD1 | TRBJ1-1 | - | TRBV19 | TGTGCCAGTAGTATAGCCCCTTGGTTGCAGGGGGCGAGCAGCACTGAAGCTTTCTTT | CASSIAPWLQGASSTEAFF
- | TRBJ2-1 | - | TRBV6-5 | TGTGCCAGCAGTTACTCGAAAGGGGGCTCCTACAATGAGCAGTTCTTC | CASSYSKGGSYNEQFF
TRBD1 | TRBJ1-1 | - | TRBV27 | TGTGCCAGCAGTAGAACAGGGGGACCCGAAGCTTTCTTT | CASSRTGGPEAFF
TRBD1 | TRBJ1-5 | - | TRBV28 | TGTGCCACCCAGGGACAGATCAATCAGCCCCAGCATTTT | CATQGQINQPQHF
- | TRBJ1-5 | - | TRBV4-2 | TGTGCCAGCAGCCAAGACTCAGTGGGCAATCAGCCCCAGCATTTT | CASSQDSVGNQPQHF
TRBD1 | TRBJ2-1 | - | TRBV29-1 | TGCAGCGTCCACGATCCGGGACAGGCCCTGTATGAGCAGTTCTTC | CSVHDPGQALYEQFF
- | TRBJ1-5 | - | TRBV28 | TGTGCCAGCAGTTTATCGAGCGTCAATCAGCCCCAGCATTTT | CASSLSSVNQPQHF
TRBD1 | TRBJ1-4 | - | TRBV9 | TGTGCCAGCAGCGGGGACAGTATTTATGAAAAACTGTTTTTT | CASSGDSIYEKLFF
- | TRBJ1-1 | - | TRBV29-1 | TGCAGCGTTCCTCGGGGGGCTAGGACTGAAGCTTTCTTT | CSVPRGARTEAFF
- | TRBJ1-5 | - | TRBV3-1/TRBV3-2 | TGTGCCAGCAGCCAAGATTTAGGGGCGCGACAGCCCCAGCATTTT | CASSQDLGARQPQHF
- | TRBJ1-1 | - | TRBV28 | TGTGCCAGCAGTTTAAATCAGAACACTGAAGCTTTCTTT | CASSLNQNTEAFF
- | TRBJ1-6 | - | TRBV2 | TGTGCCAGCAGTGTGATGGCGGGGAGTGGGCAGCCGACACCCCTCCACTTT | CASSVMAGSGQPTPLHF
TRBD1 | TRBJ1-6 | - | TRBV28 | TGTGCCAGCTGTACCACAGGGGGCGTAAGTTCACCCCTCCACTTT | CASCTTGGVSSPLHF
TRBD1 | TRBJ1-6 | - | TRBV28 | TGTGCCAGCAAGCAGGGGGGAAGCTTTGGTAATTCACCCCTCCACTTT | CASKQGGSFGNSPLHF
- | TRBJ1-5 | - | TRBV15 | TGTGCCACCAGCAGAGGGCATTCTCAGCCCCAGCATTTT | CATSRGHSQPQHF
- | TRBJ2-7 | - | TRBV6-6 | TGTGCCAGCAGTTACGGTGCGGGGGCCACCTACGAGCAGTACTTC | CASSYGAGATYEQYF
TRBD1 | TRBJ2-2 | - | TRBV7-9 | TGTGCCAGCAGCGTAGGACAGGGGATCACCGGGGAGCTGTTTTTT | CASSVGQGITGELFF
- | TRBJ2-7 | few | TRBV12-2 | TGTGCAAGTCGCTTTAGCGGGGACCACGGACTATTCTACGAGCAGTACTTC | CASRFSGDHGLFYEQYF
- | TRBJ1-2 | - | TRBV7-9 | TGTGCCAGCAGCTTAGCCTACCGGAGGGATCGAGATGGCTACACCTTC | CASSLAYRRDRDGYTF
- | TRBJ1-5 | - | TRBV4-1 | TGCGCCAGCAGCCACACCCAGGGGCAAGGGCAGCCCCAGCATTTT | CASSHTQGQGQPQHF
TRBD1 | TRBJ2-7 | - | TRBV19 | TGTGCCAGTAGTATGACAGGGGGCCCCTACGAGCAGTACTTC | CASSMTGGPYEQYF
TRBD1 | TRBJ2-3 | - | TRBV5-1 | TGCGCCAGCAGCTTGGCGGGACAGGGGGTAGATACGCAGTATTTT | CASSLAGQGVDTQYF
- | TRBJ2-2 | - | TRBV25-1 | TGTGCCAGCAGTGCGGGACAGAACACCGGGGAGCTGTTTTTT | CASSAGQNTGELFF
TRBD1 | TRBJ2-2 | - | TRBV5-1 | TGCGCCAGCAGTGAGGACAGGGCGAACACCGGGGAGCTGTTTTTT | CASSEDRANTGELFF
TRBD1 | TRBJ1-5 | - | TRBV30 | TGTGCCTGGAGTGGACAGGGGTTGGGTCAGCCCCAGCATTTT | CAWSGQGLGQPQHF
TRBD1 | TRBJ1-6 | - | TRBV5-6 | TGTGCCAGCAGCTTCTCCAGGGGGCTAGGATCACCCCTCCACTTT | CASSFSRGLGSPLHF
- | TRBJ1-5 | - | TRBV30 | TGTGCCTGGAGTTTTATGAGCAATCAGCCCCAGCATTTT | CAWSFMSNQPQHF
- | TRBJ1-2 | - | TRBV11-2 | TGTGCCAGCAGCTTCCCCTCTCCAGGAGGGGATGGCTACACCTTC | CASSFPSPGGDGYTF
TRBD1 | TRBJ2-5 | - | TRBV9 | TGTGCCAGCAGCGCGGGACAGGGGCGCCAAGAGACCCAGTACTTC | CASSAGQGRQETQYF
TRBD1 | TRBJ2-1 | - | TRBV7-2 | TGTGCCACCCAAGTCGGGACAGACAATGAGCAGTTCTTC | CATQVGTDNEQFF
- | TRBJ1-1 | - | TRBV3-1/TRBV3-2 | TGTGCCAGCAGCCAGAGGGGGGGGACTGAAGCTTTCTTT | CASSQRGGTEAFF